This T cell receptor (beta chain) stems from a study of blood T cell repertoires in COVID-19 (dated by TCRdb to the early 2020s). For the study in its entirety: Samples from collaborators originated in the United States, Italy and Spain and spanned both the acute and convalescent phases of COVID-19. Where available, HLA class I and class II types were obtained from metadata supplied by the sample provider rather than from assay-based typing. Sample metadata almost always included a de-identified subject ID, COVID-19 status, age in years and sex. The material from the prospective study consisted of cDNA or gDNA derived from T cells, B-cell-depleted T cells, or PBMCs. The repertoires were released in a freely available public database intended as a resource for research on the immune response to SARS-CoV-2. The samples were drawn from the first 160 participants of the ongoing ImmuneRACE study and from under 1,500 subjects provided by 6 global collaborators. The dataset comprised deeply sampled blood TCRbeta repertoires from subjects exposed to, actively infected with, or recovered from COVID-19.

Participants in the prospective study were enrolled through a virtual design, were aged roughly 18 to 100 years, and lived in approximately 25 United States geographic areas. In the prospective study, participants were assigned to cohorts based on the clinical history participants reported in a screening survey and a study questionnaire. ImmuneRACE Cohort 3 recovered participants were defined by two consecutive negative NP/OP PCR tests, healthcare professional clearance, or symptom resolution. In the prospective study, mobile phlebotomists collected whole blood, serum and a nasopharyngeal or oropharyngeal swab from each participant. Over a roughly two-month period, participants in the prospective study had the option of providing additional blood draws and questionnaires. Before DNA extraction, blood samples from the prospective study were shipped at room temperature or frozen. Between the V and J ends, shortened by 6 bases and 0 bases respectively, the junction contains 15 bases. CDR1 SGHNT and CDR2 YENEEA were looked up in the germline V gene. The CDR3 spans 16 residues, from the cysteine through the phenylalanine. The DNA shown is the 48-base CDR3, in frame from base 1.

Overall study results and their limits: The amount of clinical and demographic metadata varied by source and participant and was provided uncurated.

TCRbeta CDR3 regions were amplified from genomic DNA using the immunoSEQ Assay, a bias-controlled multiplex PCR. The authors' analysis ran thus. The number of nucleated cells in each sample was estimated by amplification of reference gene primers within the assay. Sequence reads were collapsed and filtered to measure the absolute abundance of every unique TCRbeta CDR3 rearrangement. For each sample, productive Simpson clonality was calculated by taking the square root of Simpson's diversity index across productive rearrangements. TCRdb took this table from immuneACCESS and kept in-frame rearrangements with V and J called. Such tables lack part of the clones; where checked against another copy, unresolved V genes explain under half of the gap, and the rest is unexplained. V and J calls and clone size are copied from that table; D and trimming were computed from the DNA. In all, the sample holds roughly 400,000 clones, and 85% to 90% of those were seen once. The ten largest make up about 1.8% of the sample.

With respect to this clone: Its antigen is still unknown. Per-base qualities were not stored, and no clone one base away is much larger.

Sequenced sample: PBMCs or T cells enriched from blood (not recorded which). The chain is encoded by TRBV11-3 joined to TRBJ1-3; perhaps TRBD1 is the D gene, with 6 bases matching. The sequence came from a woman younger than 45 who had recovered from COVID-19. The DNA sequence is TGTGCCAGCAGTTATAGGACAGAGAGCTCTGGAAACACCATATATTTT. The resulting protein is CASSYRTESSGNTIYF.